This T cell receptor (beta chain) was identified during a study of T cell changes during pregnancy in multiple sclerosis (dated by TCRdb to the late 2010s). For context, the study as a whole: In women with multiple sclerosis, the researchers looked at how the T cell repertoire shifted as pregnancy progressed.

Libraries came from the immunoSEQ multiplex PCR assay. TCRdb took over this immuneACCESS table, retaining in-frame rearrangements with V and J assigned. Such tables are incomplete; in checked studies, under half of the missing clones stem from an unresolved V gene, and the remainder is unexplained. For this sample the table gives more than 55,000 clones, of which more than 85% were detected only once. 1.5% to 2% of the sample is held by the ten biggest clonotypes. The CDR3 contains 15 residues, cysteine and phenylalanine counted. This entry keeps only the CDR3 DNA: 45 bases, framed from base 1. Relative to germline, V is missing 4 bases and J is missing 3 bases, with 6 bases of the junction outside any gene match. The germline V gene provides CDR1 SNHLY and CDR2 FYNNEI. Details on this clone: Its cognate antigen has yet to be identified. Base quality data are lacking; no much larger clone is found one base away.

The chain is assembled from TRBV2 and TRBJ2-7; 10 of the junction bases match TRBD1. The sample was peripheral blood, taken in the first trimester of pregnancy. The sequence was obtained from a female donor in good health, enrolled as a control in a pregnancy study. Here is the DNA: TGTGCCAGCAGTGTTGGACAGGGGGGATACTACGAGCAGTACTTC. Protein translation: CASSVGQGGYYEQYF.